This T cell receptor (beta chain) comes out of a study of Ad26.COV2.S vaccination and SARS-CoV-2 variants. At the level of the study: Trial arm assignment for the donor was COV1001 Ad26.COV2.S. The study gave Ad26.COV2.S intramuscularly, once or twice 56 days apart. Study-wide findings and caveats: Comparability of non-spike TCR breadth was observed across vaccine and placebo recipients. It is possible that the TCR breadth and depth analyses underestimated the total T cell responses.

Treatment denoted: some 20 received Ad26.COV2.S at low or high dose, single or two shots; about 5 received placebo; per-sample allocation not given. Sampling happened 63 days after the first vaccine or placebo injection. Concerning this clone itself: Its antigen is not identified.

Trimming at V came to 6 bases and at J to 0 bases, leaving 4 bases not matched to a gene. The CDR3 contains 14 residues. Germline CDR1 MDHEN, CDR2 SYDVKM. Only in-frame clones appear in the TCRdb table, and some are missing; sequencing was by immunoSEQ multiplex PCR. Of 410,000 or so clones detected, approximately 90% appear once; the ten largest clones hold 9% to 15%. The TCR comes from a person between 18 and 65 years old who received the Ad26.COV2.S COVID-19 vaccine or a placebo. Specimen: peripheral blood, collected in a trial of Ad26.COV2.S vaccine versus placebo. This chain connects TRBV28 to TRBJ2-5; 7 nucleotides line up with TRBD2. This CDR3 is CASRLGGNQETQYF. The CDR3, as DNA: TGTGCCAGCAGGCTGGGGGGGAACCAAGAGACCCAGTACTTC.